One sample yielded the 27 T cell receptor beta chains listed below, sequenced in a study of blood T cells in healthy people across ages. A second roughly 6 to 11 cycle PCR used barcoded and J-beta primers. TCRdb recomputed calls from the 5' RACE reads with MiXCR, one row per CDR3 protein. This table holds approximately 1.5 million distinct CDR3 sequences, about 35% found once. Sequencing was carried out using blood. These receptors came from a woman in her twenties or thirties in good health.

The chain employs TRBV5-1 and TRBJ2-1; D assignment may be TRBD1 or TRBD2 (6 bases each). In germline, CDR1 is SGHRS, CDR2 YFSETQ. Trimming left V 7 bases short and J 0 bases short, with 17 bases between. The CDR3 runs 16 residues. CDR3 sequence (DNA): TGCGCCAGCCCCCGTAAGGGGGAGGACTCCTACAATGAGCAGTTCTTC. This gives the protein CASPRKGEDSYNEQFF.

This clonotype has just a few counts. The chain is built from TRBV6-1 and TRBJ2-1, with 7 nucleotides matching TRBD1. Germline V lookup: CDR1 MNHNS, CDR2 SASEGT. The junction had 9 bases not matched to a gene; V was cut back by 2 bases and J by 2 bases. The CDR3 is made up of 17 amino acids. The CDR3: CASSESLGQGAYNEQFF. The DNA for the CDR3 is TGTGCCAGCAGTGAATCTTTAGGGCAGGGGGCCTACAATGAGCAGTTCTTC.

The table lists this clonotype with a count of one. The chain combines TRBV6-2 or TRBV6-3 with TRBJ2-1; D is ambiguous. In germline, CDR1 is MNHEY, CDR2 SVGEGT. This CDR3 region has 14 residues. Trimming shortened V by 5 bases and J by 1 base, and 9 bases separated the two germline ends. CDR3 bases: TGTGCCAGCAGTCCCAATAGATCCTACAATGAGCAGTTCTTC. Its translation is CASSPNRSYNEQFF.

The CDR3 sequence is CASSPRQARTDTQYF. In DNA form, the CDR3 reads TGTGCCAGCTCACCCCGACAGGCTCGCACAGATACGCAGTATTTT. This chain connects TRBV18 to TRBJ2-3, with D tentatively TRBD1 (6 bases). The length of the CDR3 is 15 residues. Germline CDR1 reads KGHSH; CDR2 reads LQKENI. Trimming left V 3 bases short and J 1 base short, with 11 bases between.

This clonotype was seen a few times. The chain recombines TRBV3-1 with TRBJ2-1; D is undetermined. V lost 0 bases, J lost 0 bases, and 9 bases lay in between. The germline gives CDR1 LGHDT, CDR2 YNNKEL (reference sequence). CDR3 size: 16 residues. CDR3 amino acids: CASSQDRLSSYNEQFF. The CDR3 nucleotides are TGTGCCAGCAGCCAAGATAGGCTCAGCTCCTACAATGAGCAGTTCTTC.

In the case of this clonotype: A much larger clonotype is one base distant, so this may be a read error. This rearrangement joins TRBV12-3 or TRBV12-4 to TRBJ2-5, with unresolved D. V shed 6 bases and J shed 1 base, with 9 bases lying between them. The CDR3 extends over 13 amino acids. The CDR3 loop is CASRFDGQETQYF. The CDR3 DNA is TGTGCCAGCAGGTTTGACGGCCAAGAGACCCAGTACTTC.

This chain joins TRBV2 and TRBJ1-1; D is unresolved. Germline V lookup: CDR1 SNHLY, CDR2 FYNNEI. Deletions cut 4 bases from V and 2 bases from J, with 8 bases between. The CDR3 extends over 13 amino acids. CDR3 DNA sequence: TGTGCCAGCAGTGTCAGGCCCAACACTGAAGCTTTCTTT. It codes for CASSVRPNTEAFF.

This sequence joins TRBV6-2 or TRBV6-3 and TRBJ1-2, with 7 bases lining up with TRBD1. Looked up from germline, CDR1 is MNHEY and CDR2 is SVGEGT. The ends lost 3 bases at V and 4 bases at J; junction bases unmatched: 5. The CDR3 has 14 amino acids. The CDR3 reads CASSYGGQSYGYTF. CDR3 in DNA: TGTGCCAGCAGTTATGGGGGACAGAGCTATGGCTACACCTTC.

On this clonotype: Germline is not matched at one junction end, which may reflect a read error. The V call is TRBV29-1, the J call TRBJ1-2, with a tentative D call TRBD1 (6 bases). Looked up from germline, CDR1 is SQVTM and CDR2 is ANQGSEA. The CDR3 covers 16 residues. In nucleotides, the CDR3 is TGCAGCGTTGAAAGTCCGGGACACCCGGGACGATATGGCTGCACCTTC. It translates to CSVESPGHPGRYGCTF.

The chain recombines TRBV21-1 with TRBJ2-7; the D call in the table, TRBD1, was not verified against the DNA. TRBV21-1 is tagged as a pseudogene. The CDR3 runs 22 residues. In DNA form, the CDR3 reads TGTGCCAGCAGGGTAAGGGAAAGGAGGGACACCTACGAGCAGTACTGGGGGGACGAGCAGTACTTC. This codes for CASRVRERRDTYEQYWGDEQYF.

This clonotype showed up many times. This chain joins TRBV20-1 and TRBJ2-7; no firm D call. CDR3 size: 14 residues. Germline loops: CDR1 DFQATT, CDR2 SNEGSKA (reference sequence). V lost 4 bases to trimming and J lost 3 bases, with 16 bases between them. CDR3: CSATPGARHYEQYF. CDR3 nucleotide sequence: TGCAGTGCTACTCCTGGAGCGCGCCACTACGAGCAGTACTTC.

This clonotype was found a few times. The chain links TRBV20-1 to TRBJ2-1, with TRBD2 as a possible D gene (6 bases). This CDR3 comprises 15 residues. In germline, CDR1 is DFQATT, CDR2 SNEGSKA (reference sequence). V was cut by 5 bases and J by 4 bases, with 18 bases left in between. CDR3 DNA: TGCAGTGCTTACTCCCGACTAGAAGGTTACAATGAGCAGTTCTTC. This codes for CSAYSRLEGYNEQFF.

Note on this clonotype: Just one base apart from a much larger clone, this may be a read error. The V call is TRBV6-5, the J call TRBJ2-3; the D gene could be TRBD1 or TRBD2 (5 bases each). V lost 0 bases, J lost 1 base, and 8 bases lay in between. CDR3 length equals 15 residues. CDR1 is MNHEY and CDR2 is SVGAGI in the germline V gene. The DNA of the CDR3 is TGTGCCAGCAGTTACTCAAGGGGACGCACAGATACGCAGTATTTT. Residues: CASSYSRGRTDTQYF.

The genes are TRBV6-2 or TRBV6-3 and TRBJ1-5; 8 nucleotides line up with TRBD1. There are 13 residues in the CDR3. V shed 8 bases, J shed 7 bases, and the junction held 7 bases outside the gene matches. The germline V gene encodes CDR1 MNHEY and CDR2 SVGEGT. The CDR3 DNA follows: TGTGCCAGCTCGGGACAGGCTACGCAGCCCCAGCATTTT. Translation gives CASSGQATQPQHF.

The genes are TRBV11-2 and TRBJ2-1; TRBD1 might be the D (6 bases). The germline V gene encodes CDR1 SGHAT and CDR2 FQNNGV. CDR3 length: 20 residues. With 5 bases removed from V and 0 bases from J, the gap between germline ends came to 26 bases. Written as DNA, the CDR3 is TGTGCCAGCAGCGGGAAAGGAGCAGGGGCCGGCTTGTTCTCCTACAATGAGCAGTTCTTC. Amino acids: CASSGKGAGAGLFSYNEQFF.

The chain couples TRBV7-9 to TRBJ1-1; D gene unclear. Germline V gene data show CDR1 as SEHNR and CDR2 as FQNEAQ (reference sequence). This CDR3 spans 15 amino acids. Trimming cost V 1 base and J 5 bases, with 14 bases left between them. For the CDR3, the DNA is TGTGCCAGCAGCTTAGTTGATTGGGTTTTGACTGAAGCTTTCTTT. Translating gives CASSLVDWVLTEAFF. Combining the CDR3 with reference TRBV7-9 and TRBJ1-1 gives the whole variable domain DTGVSQNPRHKITKRGQNVTFRCDPISEHNRLYWYRQTLGQGPEFLTYFQNEAQLEKSRLLSDRFSAERPKGSFSTLEIQRTEQGDSAMYLCASSLVDWVLTEAFFGQGTRLTVV.

This clonotype showed up just a few times. The V gene is TRBV12-5, the J gene TRBJ2-1; D may correspond to TRBD1 or TRBD2 (5 bases each). Germline V gives CDR1 LGHNT, CDR2 FRNRAP. Trimming removed 5 bases at V and 1 base at J, with 18 bases between. CDR3 length: 17 residues. CDR3 region: CASGPTHGTLSYNEQFF. The CDR3 DNA reads as TGTGCTAGTGGTCCCACACACGGGACGCTTTCCTACAATGAGCAGTTCTTC.

CDR3 nucleotides: TGTGCCAGCTCACCAGAGACTAGTCTTCTCAATGAGCAGTTCTTC. Amino acid sequence: CASSPETSLLNEQFF. The chain combines TRBV18 with TRBJ2-1, with D maybe TRBD2 (6 bases). This CDR3 is 15 amino acids long. The germline V and J ends were trimmed by 2 bases and 6 bases, with 14 bases remaining between them. Germline V gene data show CDR1 as KGHSH and CDR2 as LQKENI.

The rearrangement joins TRBV4-1 to TRBJ1-1; no reliable D call. This CDR3 spans 13 amino acids. Trimming took off 4 bases at V and 7 bases at J, with 13 bases between the two ends. The germline gives CDR1 MGHRA, CDR2 YSYEKL. The CDR3 bases are TGCGCCAGCAGCCGACGAGCTGGGATTGAAGCTTTCTTT. Protein product: CASSRRAGIEAFF.

A word on this clonotype: An end of the junction does not agree with germline; a read error may underlie this. The CDR3 nucleotides are TGTGTCAGCAGCTGGGGGGGACGGAAACAAGAGACCCAGTACTTC. Its translation: CVSSWGGRKQETQYF. This chain links TRBV5-5 with TRBJ2-5; the match to TRBD2 covers 7 bases. The V gene's germline CDR1 is SGHKS and CDR2 YYEKEE (reference sequence). The CDR3 has 15 amino acids.

There are many counts of this clonotype. This chain links TRBV7-2 with TRBJ2-1; D assignment may be TRBD1 or TRBD2 (6 bases each). Germline assignment: CDR1 SGHTA and CDR2 FQGNSA. This CDR3 has 15 amino acids. The V end lost 0 bases, the J end lost 8 bases, and 14 bases lay between the germline ends. CDR3 coding DNA: TGTGCCAGCAGCTTAGCGGGGGGCCTGGAGGATGAGCAGTTCTTC. Translation gives CASSLAGGLEDEQFF.

As concerns this clonotype: With a much larger clone just one base away, this may be a read error. The J gene is TRBJ2-1, the V gene TRBV15; D remains unclear. The CDR3 has 13 residues. Germline-derived CDR1 and CDR2 are LNHNV and YYDKDF (reference sequence). The CDR3 loop reads CATSRALENERFF. CDR3 coding DNA: TGTGCCACCAGCAGAGCTCTAGAAAATGAGCGGTTCTTC.

The rearrangement uses TRBV7-2 and TRBJ2-1; 8 bases are shared with TRBD2. Trimming cost V 5 bases and J 5 bases; bases outside gene matches: 14. Germline values: CDR1 SGHTA, CDR2 FQGNSA. CDR3 length: 17 residues. CDR3 sequence (DNA): TGTACCAGCAGCGACAGACTAGCGAGGAGTCCAGACAATGAGCAGTTCTTC. As protein: CTSSDRLARSPDNEQFF.

This clonotype was detected only a few times. A read error may produce the germline difference seen at one junction end. The chain is built from TRBV29-1 and TRBJ2-7, with D possibly matching TRBD2 (5 bases). The CDR3 extends over 12 amino acids. Germline V gives CDR1 SQVTM, CDR2 ANQGSEA. CDR3 bases: TGCAGCGTTTGTCCCGGGGTTGACGAGCGGTACTTC. Its protein product is CSVCPGVDERYF.

This sequence joins TRBV7-9 and TRBJ2-7; 9 bases agree with TRBD1. CDR3 length: 17 residues. Germline values: CDR1 SEHNR, CDR2 FQNEAQ (reference sequence). Losses at the gene ends were 4 bases for V and 5 bases for J; bases not matched to a gene: 15. DNA of the CDR3: TGTGCCAGCAGCTCACTTGGGTGGGGACAGGGACTGGACGAGCAGTACTTC. Translated, it gives CASSSLGWGQGLDEQYF.

This clonotype came up a few times. CDR3 loop: CASSTRPFRDNPYNEQFF. As DNA, the CDR3 is TGTGCCAGCAGCACGCGTCCATTCCGGGACAACCCCTACAATGAGCAGTTCTTC. V is TRBV9 and J is TRBJ2-1; TRBD1 is a possible D gene (6 bases). This CDR3 is 18 amino acids long. Trimming cost V 4 bases and J 2 bases, with 22 bases left between them. Germline V gives CDR1 SGDLS, CDR2 YYNGEE. Complete variable domain (other parts from reference TRBV9 and TRBJ2-1): DSGVTQTPKHLITATGQRVTLRCSPRSGDLSVYWYQQSLDQGLQFLIQYYNGEERAKGNILERFSAQQFPDLHSELNLSSLELGDSALYFCASSTRPFRDNPYNEQFFGPGTRLTVL.

The chain has TRBV20-1 and TRBJ2-1; TRBD2 agrees at 12 bases. With V trimmed by 5 bases and J by 0 bases, 11 bases remained unmatched. CDR1 and CDR2 (germline): DFQATT, SNEGSKA (reference sequence). The CDR3 runs 18 residues. The chain's CDR3 is CSAGLQPTSGGSYNEQFF. CDR3 DNA: TGCAGTGCTGGGTTACAGCCGACTAGCGGGGGCTCCTACAATGAGCAGTTCTTC.